This T cell receptor beta chain was sequenced in a study of naive and memory T cell subsets. Study-wide results and limits: This RNA-based method may be sensitive to activation-related transcript changes.

A word on this clonotype: Its antigen remains unidentified.

The library had UMIs added by 3' ligation of an oligonucleotide to TCR cDNA. Whole blood, 2.5 to 3 ml, came from adult healthy volunteers. Input was roughly 1 to 1000 ng of DNase-treated total RNA without cell sorting. Ligated cDNA underwent four rounds of PCR with nested alpha and beta constant region primers and SP2. TCRdb ran MiXCR on the 5' RACE reads and lists one entry per CDR3 protein. The table records about 220 distinct CDR3 sequences, nearly 98% of them present only once. The CDR3 runs to 11 residues. CDR1 SQVTM and CDR2 ANQGSEA come from the germline V gene. V lost 5 bases, J lost 4 bases, and 6 bases lay in between.

This TCR derives from a female donor in good health. This table probably holds off-target reads from a library built for another chain. V is TRBV29-1 and J is TRBJ2-1, with D unresolved. This chain's CDR3 is CSVFRYNEQFF. The CDR3 DNA reads TGCAGCGTTTTCAGATACAATGAGCAGTTCTTC.